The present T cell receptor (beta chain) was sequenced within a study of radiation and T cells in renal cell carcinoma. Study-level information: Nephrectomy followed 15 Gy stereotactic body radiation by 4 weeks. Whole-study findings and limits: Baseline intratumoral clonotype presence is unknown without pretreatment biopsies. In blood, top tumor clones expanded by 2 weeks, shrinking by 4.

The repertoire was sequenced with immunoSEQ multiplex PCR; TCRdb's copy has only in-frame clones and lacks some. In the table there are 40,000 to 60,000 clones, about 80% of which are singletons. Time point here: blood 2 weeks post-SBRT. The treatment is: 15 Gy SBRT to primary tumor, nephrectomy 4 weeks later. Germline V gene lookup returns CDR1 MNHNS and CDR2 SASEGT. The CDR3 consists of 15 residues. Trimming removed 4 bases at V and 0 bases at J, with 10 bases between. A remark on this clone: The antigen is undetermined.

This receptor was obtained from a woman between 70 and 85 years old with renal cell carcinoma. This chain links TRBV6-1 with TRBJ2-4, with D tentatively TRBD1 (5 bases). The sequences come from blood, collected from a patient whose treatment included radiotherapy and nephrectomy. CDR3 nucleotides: TGTGCCAGCAGTGCCCAGGGTACAGCCAAAAACATTCAGTACTTC. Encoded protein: CASSAQGTAKNIQYF.